The 32 T cell receptor beta chains reported below all come from one sample, sequenced in a study of T and B cells in COVID-19 patients. Multiplex PCR with BIOMED2 TRB-A/B primer pools amplified TRB rearrangements. TCRdb reprocessed the multiplex PCR reads via MiXCR and lists one record per CDR3 protein. The sample has around 16,000 distinct CDR3 sequences; 27% are singletons. From blood, about 220-500 ng of genomic DNA served as TRB template. Sequenced sample: blood. The receptors stem from a human donor who had recovered from COVID-19.

This clonotype is termed medium-sized (0.01 to 0.1%). J is TRBJ2-2 and V is TRBV29-1; D tentatively reads TRBD1 or TRBD2 (5 bases each). CDR3 length equals 13 residues. Germline loops: CDR1 SQVTM, CDR2 ANQGSEA. The V gene lost 4 bases and the J gene lost 1 base, with 7 bases spanning the gap. This CDR3 is CSVVRGNTGELFF. For the CDR3, the DNA is TGCAGCGTTGTGAGGGGGAACACCGGGGAGCTGTTTTTT.

The chain couples TRBV7-2 to TRBJ2-7; 9 positions agree with TRBD1. Germline V CDR1 and CDR2: SGHTA, FQGNSA. Trimming took 7 bases from V and 2 from J; bases not matched to a gene: 9. The CDR3 consists of 15 residues. CDR3 sequence: CASNPGGTGTYEQYF. The CDR3 bases are TGTGCCAGCAACCCCGGCGGGACAGGGACCTACGAGCAGTACTTC.

The V gene is TRBV5-1, the J gene TRBJ2-1; TRBD2 matches at 15 bases. The CDR3 covers 16 residues. Per germline, CDR1 SGHRS and CDR2 YFSETQ. The trim removed 3 bases at V and 8 bases at J, leaving 6 bases unmatched. The DNA of the CDR3 is TGCGCCAGCAGCTGGGGACTAGCGGGGGGTCGGGATGAGCAGTTCTTC. Its translation is CASSWGLAGGRDEQFF.

The sample holds a few counts of this clonotype. The V call is TRBV12-3 or TRBV12-4, the J call TRBJ2-3; 8 nucleotides agree with TRBD2. The CDR3 length is 15 residues. The V segment lost 2 bases and the J segment 4 bases; nucleotides outside the gene matches: 5. The CDR3 reads CASSLRTGGSDTQYF. In nucleotides, the CDR3 is TGTGCCAGCAGTTTACGGACGGGGGGGTCAGATACGCAGTATTTT.

The V call is TRBV12-3 or TRBV12-4, the J call TRBJ2-4; 8 nucleotides align to TRBD1. With V trimmed by 3 bases and J by 2 bases, 6 bases remained unmatched. The CDR3 extends over 16 amino acids. The CDR3 here is CASSFRRTGSKNIQYF. The CDR3 coding sequence is TGTGCCAGCAGTTTTAGGCGGACAGGGTCCAAAAACATTCAGTACTTC.

This clonotype is judged medium-sized. The genes are TRBV29-1 and TRBJ1-3; D ambiguous. The CDR3 contains 12 residues. Trimming shortened V by 1 base and J by 8 bases, and 9 bases separated the two germline ends. CDR1 and CDR2 (germline): SQVTM, ANQGSEA. The CDR3, as DNA: TGCAGCGTTGAAGTAGGGCGGGACACCATATATTTT. It is translated as CSVEVGRDTIYF.

This sequence joins TRBV20-1 and TRBJ2-2; TRBD1 or TRBD2 may be the D gene (6 bases each). The germline gives CDR1 DFQATT, CDR2 SNEGSKA (reference sequence). Between the trimmed V and J ends, which lost 0 bases and 0 bases, there was a span of 11 bases. The CDR3 contains 16 residues. CDR3 nucleotides: TGCAGTGCTAGAGAGGAGGGACAACCGAACACCGGGGAGCTGTTTTTT. Translated, it gives CSAREEGQPNTGELFF.

This clonotype has only a few counts. The CDR3 nucleotides read TGTGCCAGCAGATCGAAGACAGGGGGCGTCTATGGCTACACCTTC. It is translated as CASRSKTGGVYGYTF. The rearrangement joins TRBV12-3 or TRBV12-4 to TRBJ1-2; 10 nucleotides agree with TRBD1. The CDR3 consists of 15 residues. V lost 6 bases and J lost 4; bases outside the gene matches: 8.

CDR3 in amino acids: CASSPSGTDNSPLHF. The CDR3 bases are TGTGCCAGCAGTCCCTCCGGGACAGATAATTCACCCCTCCACTTT. This chain connects TRBV12-3 or TRBV12-4 to TRBJ1-6, with 7 bases lining up with TRBD1. V dropped 5 bases and J dropped 5; count of bases not matched to a gene: 6. CDR3 length: 15 residues.

V gene TRBV27 combines with J gene TRBJ1-5; 8 bases match TRBD1. The CDR3 extends over 19 amino acids. From germline, CDR1 is MNHEY and CDR2 SMNVEV (reference sequence). V trimming: 0 bases; J trimming: 2 bases; junction bases outside the gene matches: 12. CDR3 sequence reads: CASSLSKTGGGVGNQPQHF. Here the CDR3 DNA reads TGTGCCAGCAGTTTATCGAAAACAGGGGGAGGCGTGGGCAATCAGCCCCAGCATTTT.

The J gene is TRBJ2-1, the V gene TRBV24-1, with a tentative D call TRBD2 (6 bases). The V gene's germline CDR1 is KGHDR and CDR2 SFDVKD. Between the trimmed V and J ends, which lost 5 bases and 3 bases, there was a span of 19 bases. The CDR3 loop spans 17 amino acids. The CDR3 bases are TGTGCCACCAGTGTCGTCGGGGGAGGCCCTGACTACAATGAGCAGTTCTTC. It codes for CATSVVGGGPDYNEQFF.

This clonotype was detected only a few times. V gene TRBV6-1 combines with J gene TRBJ1-5; D may be TRBD1 (5 bases). V gave up 10 bases and J gave up 5 bases, with 15 bases separating them. The CDR3 is 13 residues long. CDR1 and CDR2 from the germline V gene are MNHNS and SASEGT. CDR3 amino acids: CATQNRRDQPQHF. The CDR3 coding sequence is TGTGCCACACAAAACAGGCGGGATCAGCCCCAGCATTTT.

This clonotype is classed as medium-sized. The chain joins TRBV24-1 to TRBJ1-1, with D unclear. The germline gives CDR1 KGHDR, CDR2 SFDVKD. Trimming took off 7 bases at V and 1 base at J, with 15 bases between the two ends. This CDR3 has 15 residues. The CDR3 loop reads CATRGASAWNTEAFF. CDR3 nucleotides: TGTGCCACCAGAGGAGCTTCCGCGTGGAACACTGAAGCTTTCTTT.

The chain has TRBV12-3 or TRBV12-4 and TRBJ1-3; D remains unclear. The CDR3 totals 12 residues. V lost 10 bases to trimming and J lost 2 bases, with 9 bases between them. The chain's CDR3 is CANTIAGNTIYF. The CDR3 DNA reads as TGTGCCAACACGATTGCTGGAAACACCATATATTTT.

Relative to its sample, this clonotype is medium-sized. Here the CDR3 reads CSAGGSGRTDTQYF. CDR3 coding DNA: TGCAGCGCGGGGGGTAGCGGGAGAACAGATACGCAGTATTTT. This chain joins TRBV29-1 and TRBJ2-3; 9 bases match TRBD2. Unmatched junction bases numbered 8, after V lost 7 bases and J lost 3 bases. The germline CDR1 and CDR2 sequences are SQVTM and ANQGSEA. The CDR3 is 14 amino acids.

About this clonotype itself: Its ends do not fully match the called genes, so a read error is possible. The chain has TRBV5-3 and TRBJ2-3, with D maybe TRBD2 (6 bases). TRBV5-3 is reported as an ORF; its role is uncertain. This CDR3 has 15 amino acids. The CDR3 here is CASSGGWGGTDTQYF. CDR3 nucleotide sequence: TGCGCCAGCAGCGGTGGGTGGGGGGGCACAGATACGCAGTATTTT.

This clonotype has ten or more counts. This chain joins TRBV18 and TRBJ2-5; 7 positions agree with TRBD2. With 2 bases clipped from V and 4 bases from J, the junction kept 7 bases outside the gene matches. The length of the CDR3 is 15 residues. CDR1 and CDR2 (germline): KGHSH, LQKENI. The CDR3 loop reads CASSPVAGVRETQYF. The CDR3 bases are TGTGCCAGCTCACCAGTTGCGGGAGTAAGAGAGACCCAGTACTTC.

V usage is TRBV15 and J usage is TRBJ2-7, with 7 nucleotides matching TRBD2. Trimming at V came to 0 bases and at J to 2 bases, leaving 1 base not matched to a gene. Germline V gene data show CDR1 as LNHNV and CDR2 as YYDKDF (reference sequence). This CDR3 has 14 residues. As DNA, the CDR3 is TGTGCCACCAGCAGAGATCGGGGGGCCTACGAGCAGTACTTC. This gives the protein CATSRDRGAYEQYF.

This clonotype was seen many times. The chain couples TRBV5-4 to TRBJ2-3, with D possibly being TRBD2 (5 bases). The CDR3 is 12 amino acids. V was clipped by 5 bases and J by 6 bases, with 10 bases between them. Germline assignment: CDR1 SGHNT and CDR2 YYREEE (reference sequence). CDR3 DNA: TGTGCCAGCAGACAACTAGGGGATACGCAGTATTTT. Encoded protein: CASRQLGDTQYF.

The rearrangement links TRBV27 to TRBJ1-1, with D maybe TRBD1 (5 bases). The V gene's germline CDR1 is MNHEY and CDR2 SMNVEV (reference sequence). This CDR3 has 12 amino acids. V was trimmed by 2 bases and J by 7 bases, leaving 8 bases between them. Here the CDR3 DNA reads TGTGCCAGCAGTTTAGATGGGGGTGAAGCTTTCTTT. Residues: CASSLDGGEAFF.

This chain joins TRBV19 and TRBJ2-2, with 9 bases lining up with TRBD2. The V and J ends lost 5 bases and 6 bases, in that order; junction bases with no gene match: 4. CDR3 length: 14 amino acids. Germline lookup yields CDR1 LNHDA and CDR2 SQIVND (reference sequence). This CDR3 is CASSSAGGPGELFF. Here the CDR3 DNA reads TGTGCCAGTAGTTCGGCGGGGGGGCCCGGGGAGCTGTTTTTT.

This clonotype is medium-sized within its sample. V and J are TRBV12-3 or TRBV12-4 and TRBJ2-7; D not resolved. This CDR3 comprises 15 residues. V was shortened by 4 bases and J by 3 bases, with 16 bases between the two germline ends. CDR3 sequence (DNA): TGTGCCAGCAGTTCTAAGGCGGCTCGAGGCTACGAGCAGTACTTC. Its protein product is CASSSKAARGYEQYF.

The chain has TRBV6-5 and TRBJ1-1; no firm D call. CDR3 length: 13 residues. Between the trimmed V and J ends, which lost 5 bases and 0 bases, there was a span of 7 bases. The germline CDR1 and CDR2 sequences are MNHEY and SVGAGI. The CDR3 protein is CASSTPLNTEAFF. CDR3 bases: TGTGCCAGCAGTACCCCGTTGAACACTGAAGCTTTCTTT.

This clonotype was recorded many times. The chain recombines TRBV27 with TRBJ2-7; D is unresolved. Germline V lookup: CDR1 MNHEY, CDR2 SMNVEV (reference sequence). Trimming shortened V by 3 bases and J by 6 bases, and 9 bases separated the two germline ends. The CDR3 sequence is 12 residues long. CDR3 sequence reads: CASSLPPAEQYF. Here the CDR3 DNA reads TGTGCCAGCAGTTTGCCCCCTGCCGAGCAGTACTTC.

This sequence joins TRBV7-6 and TRBJ1-4; D is unclear. The germline V and J ends were trimmed by 5 bases and 0 bases, with 7 bases remaining between them. The CDR3 sequence is 14 residues long. The germline gives CDR1 SGHVS, CDR2 FNYEAQ. CDR3: CASSPLATNEKLFF. The CDR3 coding sequence is TGTGCCAGCAGCCCACTTGCAACTAATGAAAAACTGTTTTTT.

The CDR3 here is CASSEEGYGYTF. The CDR3 nucleotides are TGTGCCAGCAGTGAAGAGGGCTATGGCTACACCTTC. The V call is TRBV27, the J call TRBJ1-2; D is unresolved. CDR3 size: 12 residues. The V end lost 5 bases, the J end lost 4 bases, and 8 bases lay between the germline ends. In germline, CDR1 is MNHEY, CDR2 SMNVEV (reference sequence).

This clonotype counts as medium-sized (0.01 to 0.1%). The chain links TRBV29-1 to TRBJ1-1; perhaps TRBD1 as D (6 bases). The CDR3 contains 12 residues. V shed 7 bases and J shed 4 bases, with 13 bases lying between them. Per the germline V gene, CDR1 is SQVTM and CDR2 is ANQGSEA. CDR3 sequence (DNA): TGCAGCGCTGGACAGTCTAGCACTGAAGCTTTCTTT. Its translation: CSAGQSSTEAFF.

The V call is TRBV12-3 or TRBV12-4, the J call TRBJ2-5; TRBD2 aligns across 9 bases. J was trimmed by 6 bases and V by 7 bases; bases with no gene match: 9. The length of the CDR3 is 14 residues. The CDR3 DNA follows: TGTGCCAGCACCATAGCGGGAGCGGGGCAGACCCAGTACTTC. Translation: CASTIAGAGQTQYF.

The chain couples TRBV10-3 to TRBJ2-7; D call uncertain. The CDR3 sequence is 13 residues long. Germline CDR1 reads ENHRY; CDR2 reads SYGVKD. Trimming removed 0 bases at V and 4 bases at J, with 7 bases between. This CDR3 reads CAISESQLYEQYF. CDR3 coding DNA: TGTGCCATCAGTGAGTCCCAACTTTACGAGCAGTACTTC.

The rearrangement joins TRBV7-6 to TRBJ2-7; D not certain. Trimming pared 3 bases from V and 1 base from J, leaving 10 bases between. The CDR3 covers 14 residues. The germline CDR1 and CDR2 sequences are SGHVS and FNYEAQ. As DNA, the CDR3 is TGTGCCAGCAGCTTTCGGGCCAGGTCCTACGAGCAGTACTTC. Translation: CASSFRARSYEQYF.

The V call is TRBV6-8, the J call TRBJ1-6; the match to TRBD1 covers 9 bases. Germline lookup yields CDR1 MNHGY and CDR2 SAAAGT. The trim removed 10 bases at V and 9 bases at J, leaving 19 bases unmatched. The CDR3 has 17 residues. CDR3 protein: CAIWGGQGGPSGSPLHF. In DNA, the CDR3 is TGTGCCATCTGGGGGGGACAGGGAGGGCCCAGTGGTTCACCCCTCCACTTT.

This clonotype appeared a few times. The chain uses TRBV5-5 and TRBJ2-7; D might be TRBD2 (5 bases). The V gene's germline CDR1 is SGHKS and CDR2 YYEKEE (reference sequence). The CDR3 has 16 amino acids. V dropped 0 bases and J dropped 1 base, with 14 bases sitting between them. The CDR3 is CASSLGNRRESYEQYF. In DNA, the CDR3 is TGTGCCAGCAGCTTGGGGAACAGACGGGAATCCTACGAGCAGTACTTC.